The present T cell receptor (beta chain) was sequenced within a study of cytomegalovirus exposure and HLA in healthy donors. Notes on the study in general: The sole available immune exposure information was CMV serostatus.

The table lists this clone with a count of one. Its specificity is unknown. It was with 60 Vbeta and 13 Jbeta primers that the PCR ran. Repertoires were generated with immunoSEQ multiplex PCR, while TCRdb's copy carries only in-frame clones and drops some. The sample records under 200,000 clones, 75% being singletons. The V segment lost 1 base and the J segment 5 bases; nucleotides outside the gene matches: 5. The CDR3 spans 16 residues. Germline lookup yields CDR1 SSHAT and CDR2 FNYEAQ (reference sequence). This TCR came from a male donor in good health and CMV-seronegative. Material for sequencing was PBMCs. V gene TRBV7-7 combines with J gene TRBJ2-2, with TRBD2 matching over 9 bases. The CDR3 sequence: CASSLGAGGQTGELFF. CDR3 bases: TGTGCCAGCAGCTTAGGTGCGGGGGGGCAAACCGGGGAGCTGTTTTTT.